What follows are 6 T cell receptor delta chains derived from one specimen sequenced in a study of gamma-delta chains in newborns, infants, children. TCRdb reran clone calling via CATT on the reads. The sample includes 7,500 or so delta-chain clones, about 11% of them seen just once. The sequenced sample consisted of blood. The receptor set was obtained from a child who was a newborn, infant or young child, either healthy, febrile or measles-vaccinated (not recorded which).

This clone came up a few times. The chain combines TRDV2 with TRDJ1; 10 bases line up with TRDD3. Trimming removed 0 bases from V and 0 bases from J; junction bases left unmatched: 6. The germline gives CDR1 GEAIGNYY, CDR2 EKD. The CDR3 spans 17 residues. The CDR3 loop reads CACDTVTGDTYTDKLIF. CDR3 DNA sequence: TGTGCCTGTGACACCGTTACGGGGGATACGTACACCGATAAACTCATCTTT.

In this sample, this clone turned up a few times. This sequence joins TRDV2 and TRDJ3; D remains unclear. Deletions cut 3 bases from V and 0 bases from J, with 8 bases between. The CDR3 is 16 amino acids. Germline lookup yields CDR1 GEAIGNYY and CDR2 EKD. Here the CDR3 DNA reads TGTGCCTGTGACCTGTTACTCTCCTGGGACACCCGACAGATGTTTTTC. Translation gives CACDLLLSWDTRQMFF.

In this sample, this clone is medium-sized. This chain uses TRDV2 with TRDJ1; 8 positions agree with TRDD3. Trimming at V came to 9 bases and at J to 0 bases, leaving 8 bases not matched to a gene. Germline-derived CDR1 and CDR2 are GEAIGNYY and EKD. This CDR3 comprises 14 residues. CDR3 nucleotides: TGTGCCGGGGATACCCTCTCGTACACCGATAAACTCATCTTT. Translated: CAGDTLSYTDKLIF.

The chain recombines TRDV2 with TRDJ1; 7 nucleotides line up with TRDD3. With V trimmed by 0 bases and J by 4 bases, 1 base remained unmatched. Germline V gives CDR1 GEAIGNYY, CDR2 EKD. This CDR3 is 13 amino acids long. The CDR3 here is CACDTWGYDKLIF. CDR3 bases: TGTGCCTGTGACACCTGGGGATACGATAAACTCATCTTT.

This clone was counted only a few times. An end of the junction does not agree with germline; a read error may underlie this. Other DNA sequences in this specimen translate into the identical CDR3. The rearrangement links TRDV2 to TRDJ3, with D perhaps matching TRDD3 (6 bases). CDR1 and CDR2 from the germline V gene are GEAIGNYY and EKD. This CDR3 comprises 19 residues. CDR3 DNA: TGTGCCTGTGACACCGGATGGGGGTCGGCCTCCTGGGACACCCGACAGATGTTTTTT. Its protein product is CACDTGWGSASWDTRQMFF.

This clone is judged medium-sized. Different DNA sequences within this sample yield the same CDR3. This rearrangement joins TRDV2 to TRDJ3; D may be TRDD3 (6 bases). The CDR3 sequence is 18 residues long. Germline loops: CDR1 GEAIGNYY, CDR2 EKD. V lost 0 bases and J lost 1, with 12 bases in between. The CDR3 DNA reads TGTGCCTGTGACACCGCCGGGGGAAGGTCCTGGGACACCCGACAGATGTTTTTC. It codes for CACDTAGGRSWDTRQMFF.